A single sample is the source of the 9 T cell receptor beta chains below, sequenced in a study of T cell changes during pregnancy in multiple sclerosis. Using immunoSEQ multiplex PCR, the repertoire was profiled, and TCRdb retains in-frame clones only, with some absent. The table records some 40,000 clones, 85% to 95% of them present only once. This sample comprised CD8+ T cells from peripheral blood mononuclear cells, obtained in the third trimester of pregnancy. These receptors all stem from a female donor with multiple sclerosis, enrolled in a pregnancy study.

On this clone: At one end, the junction sequence differs from germline, possibly due to a read error. In the same sample, other DNA sequences code for this CDR3. This chain links TRBV6-6 with TRBJ2-7, with D tentatively TRBD1 (6 bases). The germline V gene encodes CDR1 MNHNY and CDR2 SVGAGI (reference sequence). The CDR3 is 15 amino acids. In DNA, the CDR3 is TGTGCCAGCAGTAACAGGGACCTGGGCTCCTACGAGCAGTATTTC. Translated: CASSNRDLGSYEQYF.

In its sample, this clone was seen once. The CDR3 bases are TGTGCCAGCAGCTTGGGAGGTACCTCCTACGAGCAGTACTTC. It encodes CASSLGGTSYEQYF. This chain connects TRBV5-6 to TRBJ2-7; D ambiguous. The germline V gene has CDR1 SGHDT and CDR2 YYEEEE. The CDR3 loop spans 14 amino acids. Trimming pared 0 bases from V and 0 bases from J, leaving 7 bases between.

The chain combines TRBV7-6 with TRBJ2-3, with TRBD2 identical over 11 bases. This CDR3 has 19 amino acids. The junction had 17 bases not matched to a gene; V was cut back by 7 bases and J by 2 bases. CDR1 and CDR2 (germline): SGHVS, FNYEAQ. This CDR3 reads CASTPGESASGGYTDTQYF. CDR3 coding DNA: TGTGCCAGCACCCCCGGTGAATCGGCTAGCGGGGGGTACACAGATACGCAGTATTTT.

CDR3 in amino acids: CASSVDRGLRGYTF. The CDR3 bases are TGTGCCAGCAGTGTGGACAGGGGGCTTCGGGGCTACACCTTC. The chain combines TRBV6-1 with TRBJ1-2, with TRBD1 identical over 11 bases. The CDR3 loop spans 14 amino acids. Germline-derived CDR1 and CDR2 are MNHNS and SASEGT. The ends lost 4 bases at V and 8 bases at J; junction bases unmatched: 6.

The chain combines TRBV27 with TRBJ1-6; D might be TRBD1 (6 bases). Germline CDR1 is MNHEY and CDR2 is SMNVEV (reference sequence). Trimming shortened V by 5 bases and J by 10 bases, and 18 bases separated the two germline ends. This CDR3 spans 15 amino acids. CDR3 coding DNA: TGTGCCAGCAGTCCATTCGAGGGTGGGGGCTCACCCCTCCACTTT. This sequence encodes CASSPFEGGGSPLHF.

This sequence joins TRBV7-9 and TRBJ1-1, with 9 bases fitting TRBD1. The germline V gene encodes CDR1 SEHNR and CDR2 FQNEAQ (reference sequence). The CDR3 has 15 amino acids. J gave up 3 bases and V 4 bases, and 6 bases lay outside the gene matches. This chain's CDR3 is CASSSTGGWDTEAFF. In DNA form, the CDR3 reads TGTGCCAGCAGCTCCACAGGGGGCTGGGACACTGAAGCTTTCTTT.

The chain joins TRBV10-3 to TRBJ2-3; 9 bases agree with TRBD2. J gave up 5 bases and V 0 bases, and 6 bases lay outside the gene matches. The germline V gene encodes CDR1 ENHRY and CDR2 SYGVKD. The CDR3 is 16 amino acids. Here the CDR3 reads CAISESGGGAEDTQYF. CDR3 in DNA: TGTGCCATCAGTGAGTCGGGCGGGGGGGCTGAAGATACGCAGTATTTT.

A single count supports this clone. CDR3 protein: CASSELSSEGPQHF. The CDR3 DNA reads as TGTGCCAGCAGTGAATTAAGTTCGGAGGGGCCCCAGCATTTT. This chain connects TRBV2 to TRBJ1-5; no definite D call. Germline V lookup: CDR1 SNHLY, CDR2 FYNNEI. Trimming shortened V by 2 bases and J by 9 bases, and 14 bases separated the two germline ends. CDR3 size: 14 residues.

The chain combines TRBV2 with TRBJ2-3; D is undetermined. The V end was cut by 3 bases, the J end by 3 bases, with 10 bases between. The V gene's germline CDR1 is SNHLY and CDR2 FYNNEI. The CDR3 runs 14 residues. The CDR3 protein is CASSEGRLTDTQYF. The CDR3 bases are TGTGCCAGCAGTGAGGGCAGGCTAACAGATACGCAGTATTTT.